This T cell receptor (beta chain) was found in a study of T-cell reconstitution after alpha-beta-depleted transplantation in children. Unique molecular identifiers were incorporated into the prepared TCRbeta library. Using its own MiXCR run on the PCR reads, TCRdb lists one record per CDR3 protein. The sample has about 500,000 distinct CDR3 sequences; less than 35% are singletons. There are a few counts of this clonotype. The CDR3 is made up of 15 amino acids. The germline gives CDR1 LGHDT, CDR2 YNNKEL (reference sequence). V was cut by 5 bases and J by 7 bases, with 15 bases left in between. This TCR was sampled from a human donor who donated a stem cell graft to a child with aplastic anemia. The chain combines TRBV3-1 with TRBJ2-6; tentative D call: TRBD1 (5 bases). The specimen comprised PBMCs from the stem cell graft donor, sampled from the stem cell graft. The CDR3 region is CASSGFAGSANVLTF. In DNA, the CDR3 is TGTGCCAGCAGCGGATTTGCAGGGTCCGCCAACGTCCTGACTTTC.